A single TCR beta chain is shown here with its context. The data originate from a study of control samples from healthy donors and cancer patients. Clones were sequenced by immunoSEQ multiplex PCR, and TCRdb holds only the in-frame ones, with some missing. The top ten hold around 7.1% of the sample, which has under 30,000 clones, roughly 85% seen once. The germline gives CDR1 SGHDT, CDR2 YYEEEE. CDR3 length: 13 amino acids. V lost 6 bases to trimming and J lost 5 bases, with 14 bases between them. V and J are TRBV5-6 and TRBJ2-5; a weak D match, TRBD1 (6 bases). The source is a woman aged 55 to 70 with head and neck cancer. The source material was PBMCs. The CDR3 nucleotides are TGTGCCAGCAACAAGGGGGACGGTGAGACCCAGTACTTC. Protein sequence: CASNKGDGETQYF.